This paragraph covers one T cell receptor beta chain sequence. What it recognizes is unknown. The length of the CDR3 is 15 residues. Germline V gene sequence: CDR1 MNHNS, CDR2 SASEGT. This record comes from a study of monozygotic twins with inflammatory bowel disease. Eight separate reactions for every sample produced the cDNA. The authors ran two nested PCRs of about 16 and 10 cycles on TCRalpha and TCRbeta cDNA. TCRdb re-called the 5' RACE reads; every CDR3 protein appears as one record, without DNA. This specimen shows approximately 340,000 distinct CDR3 sequences; the ten leading clones hold around 2%. Notes on the study in general: Repertoire similarity did not differ between concordant and discordant twins, possibly owing to limited power. Healthy co-twins, by inverse Simpson, had higher TCRbeta diversity than their siblings with IBD.

The source material was blood. The chain couples TRBV6-1 to TRBJ1-1. The TCR was taken from a human donor with ulcerative colitis or Crohn's disease, or a healthy co-twin of an affected twin (not recorded which). CDR3 residues: CASSESPGRNTEAFF.